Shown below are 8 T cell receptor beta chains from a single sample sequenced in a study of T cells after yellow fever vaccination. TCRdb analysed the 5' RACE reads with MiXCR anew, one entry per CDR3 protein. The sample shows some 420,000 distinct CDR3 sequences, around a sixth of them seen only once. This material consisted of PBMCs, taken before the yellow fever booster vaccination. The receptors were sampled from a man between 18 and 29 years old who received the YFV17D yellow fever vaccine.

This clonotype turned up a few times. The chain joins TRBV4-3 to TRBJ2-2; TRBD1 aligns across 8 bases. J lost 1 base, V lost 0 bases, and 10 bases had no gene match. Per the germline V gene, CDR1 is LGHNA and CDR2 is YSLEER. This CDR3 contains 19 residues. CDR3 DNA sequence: TGCGCCAGCAGCCAAGATCCGATAACCGGGACAGGGAACACCGGGGAGCTGTTTTTT. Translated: CASSQDPITGTGNTGELFF.

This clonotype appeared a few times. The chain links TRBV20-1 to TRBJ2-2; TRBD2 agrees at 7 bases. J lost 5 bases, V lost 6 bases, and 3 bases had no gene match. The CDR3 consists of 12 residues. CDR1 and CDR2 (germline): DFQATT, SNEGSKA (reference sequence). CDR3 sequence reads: CSAERGTGELFF. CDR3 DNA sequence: TGCAGTGCCGAGCGGGGTACCGGGGAGCTGTTTTTT.

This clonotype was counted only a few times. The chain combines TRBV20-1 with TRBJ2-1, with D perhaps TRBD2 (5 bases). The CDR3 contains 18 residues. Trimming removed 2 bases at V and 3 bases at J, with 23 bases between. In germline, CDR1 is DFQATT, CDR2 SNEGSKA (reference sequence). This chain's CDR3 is CSARNFLTASSNYNEQFF. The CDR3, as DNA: TGCAGTGCTAGAAATTTTCTTACGGCTAGCTCCAACTACAATGAGCAGTTCTTC.

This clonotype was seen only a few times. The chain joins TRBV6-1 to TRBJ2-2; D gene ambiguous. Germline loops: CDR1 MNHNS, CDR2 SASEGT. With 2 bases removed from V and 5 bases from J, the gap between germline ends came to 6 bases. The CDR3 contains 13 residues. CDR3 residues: CASSEILTGELFF. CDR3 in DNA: TGTGCCAGCAGTGAAATTTTAACCGGGGAGCTGTTTTTT.

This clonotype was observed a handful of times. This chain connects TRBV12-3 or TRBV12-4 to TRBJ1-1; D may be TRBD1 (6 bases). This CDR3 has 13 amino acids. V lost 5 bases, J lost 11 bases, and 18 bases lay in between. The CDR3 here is CASSHVRDMWAFF. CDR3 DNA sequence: TGTGCCAGCAGTCACGTCCGGGACATGTGGGCTTTCTTT.

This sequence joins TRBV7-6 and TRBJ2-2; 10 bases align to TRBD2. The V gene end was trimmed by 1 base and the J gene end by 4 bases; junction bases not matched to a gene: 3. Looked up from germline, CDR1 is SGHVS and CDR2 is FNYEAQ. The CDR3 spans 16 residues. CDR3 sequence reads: CASSLGPSGGTGELFF. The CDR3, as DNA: TGTGCCAGCAGCTTAGGGCCTAGCGGGGGCACCGGGGAGCTGTTTTTT.

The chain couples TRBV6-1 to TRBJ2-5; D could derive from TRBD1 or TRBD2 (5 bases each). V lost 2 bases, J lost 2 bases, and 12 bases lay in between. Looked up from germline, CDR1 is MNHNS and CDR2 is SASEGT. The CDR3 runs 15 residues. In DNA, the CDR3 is TGTGCCAGCAGTGAATTGAGGGGTCATCAAGAGACCCAGTACTTC. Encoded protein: CASSELRGHQETQYF.

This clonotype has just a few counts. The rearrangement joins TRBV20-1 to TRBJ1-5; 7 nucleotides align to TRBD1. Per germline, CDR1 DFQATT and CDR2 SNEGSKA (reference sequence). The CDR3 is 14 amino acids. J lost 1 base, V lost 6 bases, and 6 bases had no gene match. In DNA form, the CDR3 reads TGCAGTGCCCACCAGGGGGGGAGCAATCAGCCCCAGCATTTT. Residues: CSAHQGGSNQPQHF.